Following are 30 T cell receptor beta chains from one sample sequenced in a study of T-cell reconstitution after alpha-beta-depleted transplantation in children. During its preparation, the TCRbeta library received unique molecular identifiers. TCRdb re-analysed the PCR reads in MiXCR, keeping a single row per CDR3 protein. This table has approximately 430,000 distinct CDR3 sequences, around 15% appearing once. Sequenced material: PBMCs, mostly from graft donor cells, taken 360 days after TCRalphabeta/CD19-depleted stem cell transplant. Every receptor here comes from a boy under three years old who had a stem cell transplant for Wiskott-Aldrich syndrome, so the T cells may come from the graft donor.

This chain connects TRBV2 to TRBJ2-1; 8 positions match TRBD2. Germline V gene sequence: CDR1 SNHLY, CDR2 FYNNEI. The V segment lost 5 bases and the J segment 10 bases; nucleotides outside the gene matches: 7. This CDR3 has 13 amino acids. The CDR3 protein is CASSRGLEGEQFF. The CDR3 DNA is TGTGCCAGCAGTAGGGGACTAGAAGGCGAGCAGTTCTTC.

The chain couples TRBV6-1 to TRBJ2-3; D perhaps matches TRBD1 (5 bases). The CDR3 loop spans 18 amino acids. Germline V CDR1 and CDR2: MNHNS, SASEGT. The ends were cut back, 2 bases at V and 2 bases at J, with 20 bases in the middle. DNA for the CDR3: TGTGCCAGCAGTGAACCGATAGGGGATTTGGCATTCACAGATACGCAGTATTTT. This translates into CASSEPIGDLAFTDTQYF.

This clonotype was detected a few times. This sequence joins TRBV5-1 and TRBJ1-6; D unclear. Germline loops: CDR1 SGHRS, CDR2 YFSETQ. The CDR3 has 16 residues. V shed 0 bases and J shed 0 bases, with 7 bases lying between them. The CDR3 here is CASSLEGSSYNSPLHF. The DNA for the CDR3 is TGCGCCAGCAGCTTGGAAGGGAGCTCCTATAATTCACCCCTCCACTTT.

The chain is built from TRBV12-3 or TRBV12-4 and TRBJ2-5, with 8 bases that match TRBD1. Trimming took 2 bases from V and 5 from J; bases not matched to a gene: 10. CDR3 length: 16 amino acids. This chain's CDR3 is CASSLWRTGQPETQYF. In nucleotides, the CDR3 is TGTGCCAGCAGTTTATGGCGGACAGGGCAGCCGGAGACCCAGTACTTC.

This sequence joins TRBV4-2 and TRBJ2-3; 12 positions agree with TRBD2. CDR3 size: 17 residues. The germline CDR1 and CDR2 sequences are LGHNA and YNFKEQ. Trimming cost V 0 bases and J 6 bases; bases outside gene matches: 7. DNA of the CDR3: TGTGCCAGCAGCCAAGAAGCTAGCGGGGGGGCCAGGGATACGCAGTATTTT. It codes for CASSQEASGGARDTQYF.

The gene calls are TRBV5-1 and TRBJ2-7; D perhaps matches TRBD2 (6 bases). The CDR3 length is 16 residues. Trimming removed 2 bases at V and 2 bases at J, with 17 bases between. The V gene's germline CDR1 is SGHRS and CDR2 YFSETQ. The CDR3 nucleotides read TGCGCCAGCAGCTTTGGGTTTGGGCGCGGGGCCTACGAGCAGTACTTC. Translation: CASSFGFGRGAYEQYF. Together with reference TRBV5-1 and TRBJ2-7, the CDR3 gives the full variable domain: KAGVTQTPRYLIKTRGQQVTLSCSPISGHRSVSWYQQTPGQGLQFLFEYFSETQRNKGNFPGRFSGRQFSNSRSEMNVSTLELGDSALYLCASSFGFGRGAYEQYFGPGTRLTVT.

This clonotype occurred a few times. This sequence joins TRBV15 and TRBJ2-1; D remains ambiguous. This CDR3 region has 17 residues. V was shortened by 1 base and J by 0 bases, with 13 bases between the two germline ends. Germline CDR1 LNHNV, CDR2 YYDKDF (reference sequence). The CDR3 reads CATSRADGWSSYNEQFF. CDR3 nucleotide sequence: TGTGCCACCAGCAGAGCGGACGGCTGGAGCTCCTACAATGAGCAGTTCTTC.

In this sample, this clonotype turned up a few times. This rearrangement joins TRBV28 to TRBJ2-1, with 8 bases lining up with TRBD2. CDR3 length equals 17 residues. After removal of 5 bases from V and 8 bases from J, the junction contained 17 bases not matched to a gene. In germline, CDR1 is MDHEN, CDR2 SYDVKM. The CDR3 loop reads CASSLPSAGLESDEQFF. The DNA for the CDR3 is TGTGCCAGCAGTCTCCCTTCCGCGGGACTAGAGAGTGATGAGCAGTTCTTC.

V is TRBV7-9 and J is TRBJ2-1; 10 bases match TRBD1. There are 17 residues in the CDR3. The germline gives CDR1 SEHNR, CDR2 FQNEAQ (reference sequence). V lost 3 bases, J lost 5 bases, and 10 bases stayed unmatched. CDR3: CASSFRRPGQGNNEQFF. The CDR3, as DNA: TGTGCCAGCAGCTTCCGACGCCCGGGACAGGGGAACAATGAGCAGTTCTTC.

CDR3 protein: CASSLTGQGTTDTQYF. For the CDR3, the DNA is TGTGCCAGCAGTTTAACCGGACAGGGGACAACAGATACGCAGTATTTT. The chain combines TRBV27 with TRBJ2-3; 9 bases fit TRBD1. Trimming at V came to 2 bases and at J to 3 bases, leaving 6 bases not matched to a gene. The CDR3 extends over 16 amino acids. The germline V gene has CDR1 MNHEY and CDR2 SMNVEV (reference sequence).

This clonotype has just a few counts. The genes are TRBV2 and TRBJ2-7, with TRBD1 identical over 7 bases. The CDR3 is 16 amino acids. Germline values: CDR1 SNHLY, CDR2 FYNNEI. The V segment lost 10 bases and the J segment 3 bases; nucleotides outside the gene matches: 18. Written as DNA, the CDR3 is TGTGCCACCTCCAGCCAGCACAGTGCAGGGGGCTACGAGCAGTACTTC. Amino acid sequence: CATSSQHSAGGYEQYF.

This clonotype was counted ten times or more. This chain joins TRBV3-1 and TRBJ2-7, with 8 positions matching TRBD2. The CDR3 has 15 amino acids. V lost 4 bases to trimming and J lost 4 bases; unmatched junction nucleotides: 9. In germline, CDR1 is LGHDT, CDR2 YNNKEL (reference sequence). DNA for the CDR3: TGTGCCAGCAGCCGCCGGGAGGGGGTTGGGTACGAGCAGTACTTC. Its protein is CASSRREGVGYEQYF.

The chain couples TRBV5-1 to TRBJ2-2, with D perhaps TRBD1 or TRBD2 (5 bases each). Germline V CDR1 and CDR2: SGHRS, YFSETQ. Trimming removed 4 bases at V and 7 bases at J, with 17 bases between. CDR3 length: 15 residues. The CDR3 region has the DNA TGCGCCAGCAGCGCGACCGGGACCATAAACGGGGAGCTGTTTTTT. Residues: CASSATGTINGELFF.

The genes are TRBV27 and TRBJ2-2; D is undetermined. The ends were cut back, 5 bases at V and 5 bases at J, with 15 bases in the middle. This CDR3 is 15 amino acids long. CDR1 is MNHEY, CDR2 SMNVEV, per germline (reference sequence). CDR3 nucleotides: TGTGCCAGCAGTCCCCCCCCGCGCCTTACCGGGGAGCTGTTTTTT. Translating it yields CASSPPPRLTGELFF.

This clonotype was observed a few times. This rearrangement joins TRBV10-3 to TRBJ2-7, with TRBD1 matching 7 bases. The CDR3 totals 12 residues. CDR1 and CDR2 from the germline V gene are ENHRY and SYGVKD. V lost 8 bases and J lost 5; bases outside the gene matches: 6. CDR3 protein: CAIVTGSNEQYF. DNA for the CDR3: TGTGCCATCGTGACAGGGTCCAACGAGCAGTACTTC.

This clonotype was observed a few times. The V call is TRBV4-1, the J call TRBJ2-1; TRBD2 matches at 9 bases. Unmatched junction bases numbered 3, after V lost 3 bases and J lost 0 bases. This CDR3 spans 16 amino acids. Germline assignment: CDR1 MGHRA and CDR2 YSYEKL. The CDR3 here is CASSHSSGVSYNEQFF. In nucleotides, the CDR3 is TGCGCCAGCAGCCATTCTAGCGGGGTCTCCTACAATGAGCAGTTCTTC.

This clonotype was counted between two and nine times. The rearrangement joins TRBV12-3 or TRBV12-4 to TRBJ2-7, with 7 bases that match TRBD1. With 5 bases clipped from V and 6 bases from J, the junction kept 13 bases outside the gene matches. The CDR3 sequence is 15 residues long. The CDR3 loop is CASSTRGRGWFEQYF. CDR3 DNA sequence: TGTGCCAGCAGTACGAGGGGCAGGGGGTGGTTCGAGCAGTACTTC.

The chain uses TRBV7-2 and TRBJ2-5; D unresolved. The V gene's germline CDR1 is SGHTA and CDR2 FQGNSA. V lost 3 bases to trimming and J lost 0 bases, with 5 bases between them. CDR3 length: 13 residues. CDR3 amino acids: CASSFSHQETQYF. The CDR3 nucleotides are TGTGCCAGCAGCTTCTCCCACCAAGAGACCCAGTACTTC.

Ten or more counts support this clonotype. The chain recombines TRBV12-3 or TRBV12-4 with TRBJ2-7; 14 bases are shared with TRBD2. The length of the CDR3 is 16 residues. Trimming cost V 3 bases and J 5 bases; bases outside gene matches: 6. The CDR3 sequence: CASSFGTSGRRNEQYF. The CDR3 DNA sequence: TGTGCCAGCAGTTTCGGGACTAGCGGGAGAAGGAACGAGCAGTACTTC.

In this sample, this clonotype turned up a few times. The chain is built from TRBV6-2 or TRBV6-3 and TRBJ2-1; 11 bases are a match to TRBD2. CDR1 and CDR2 from the germline V gene are MNHEY and SVGEGT. V lost 5 bases to trimming and J lost 1 base; unmatched junction nucleotides: 7. The CDR3 covers 17 residues. In nucleotides, the CDR3 is TGTGCCAGCAGTCCAAGACTAGCGGGGAATTCCTACAATGAGCAGTTCTTC. Translated: CASSPRLAGNSYNEQFF.

This clonotype was counted at least ten times. The chain is built from TRBV24-1 and TRBJ2-1, with 13 nucleotides matching TRBD2. In germline, CDR1 is KGHDR, CDR2 SFDVKD. This CDR3 is 16 amino acids long. Germline trimming cut 4 bases from V and 3 bases from J; bases unmatched to any gene: 2. As DNA, the CDR3 is TGTGCCACCAGTGACTGGACTAGCGGGGGCTACAATGAGCAGTTCTTC. This sequence encodes CATSDWTSGGYNEQFF.

This clonotype appeared a few times. The genes are TRBV12-3 or TRBV12-4 and TRBJ1-2, with 7 positions matching TRBD1. The CDR3 sequence is 15 residues long. J gave up 8 bases and V 5 bases, and 14 bases lay outside the gene matches. The CDR3 here is CASSNIPGQPSGYTF. CDR3 coding DNA: TGTGCCAGCAGTAATATTCCGGGACAGCCCAGCGGCTACACCTTC.

V usage is TRBV5-1 and J usage is TRBJ2-7; 8 bases are a match to TRBD2. The trim removed 7 bases at V and 6 bases at J, leaving 9 bases unmatched. CDR1 SGHRS and CDR2 YFSETQ come from the germline V gene. The CDR3 sequence is 13 residues long. The CDR3 here is CASSGGARGEQYF. CDR3 sequence (DNA): TGCGCCAGCTCGGGGGGGGCGCGGGGCGAGCAGTACTTC.

This CDR3 is CASRPGGTGSRELFF. CDR3 bases: TGTGCCAGCAGACCCGGGGGGACAGGATCTAGGGAGCTGTTTTTT. This chain joins TRBV12-3 or TRBV12-4 and TRBJ2-2; a possible D gene is TRBD1 (8 bases). The length of the CDR3 is 15 residues. The V end lost 6 bases, the J end lost 9 bases, and 20 bases lay between the germline ends.

The J gene is TRBJ2-3, the V gene TRBV12-3 or TRBV12-4; no firm D call. The CDR3 length is 11 residues. V gave up 3 bases and J gave up 9 bases, with 7 bases separating them. The CDR3 protein is CASSFRTTQYF. The CDR3 DNA reads TGTGCCAGCAGTTTCAGGACCACGCAGTATTTT.

The chain carries TRBV5-1 and TRBJ2-7; D gene unclear. CDR1 is SGHRS, CDR2 YFSETQ, per germline. CDR3 length: 14 amino acids. V lost 0 bases and J lost 3, with 10 bases in between. CDR3 nucleotides: TGCGCCAGCAGCTTGGACCGACGATACTACGAGCAGTACTTC. It specifies CASSLDRRYYEQYF.

This rearrangement joins TRBV11-2 to TRBJ2-1; D not certain. CDR3 size: 13 residues. Germline loops: CDR1 SGHAT, CDR2 FQNNGV. The V gene lost 3 bases and the J gene lost 4 bases, with 7 bases spanning the gap. The CDR3 region is CASSFAGYNEQFF. The CDR3 DNA follows: TGTGCCAGCAGCTTCGCAGGATACAATGAGCAGTTCTTC. The whole variable domain, filled in from reference TRBV11-2 and TRBJ2-1, reads EAGVAQSPRYKIIEKRQSVAFWCNPISGHATLYWYQQILGQGPKLLIQFQNNGVVDDSQLPKDRFSAERLKGVDSTLKIQPAKLEDSAVYLCASSFAGYNEQFFGPGTRLTVL.

This clonotype was counted only a few times. This sequence joins TRBV20-1 and TRBJ2-1; D possibly corresponds to TRBD2 (6 bases). This CDR3 contains 15 residues. V lost 3 bases to trimming and J lost 4 bases, with 16 bases between them. Germline CDR1 reads DFQATT; CDR2 reads SNEGSKA (reference sequence). The CDR3 reads CSARGWLAPYNEQFF. The CDR3, as DNA: TGCAGTGCTAGGGGGTGGCTAGCGCCTTACAATGAGCAGTTCTTC.

The chain carries TRBV24-1 and TRBJ2-7; 7 bases are a match to TRBD1. The CDR3 spans 18 residues. V gave up 1 base and J gave up 4 bases; unmatched junction bases: 15. Germline CDR1 reads KGHDR; CDR2 reads SFDVKD. As DNA, the CDR3 is TGTGCCACCAGTGATTTCCCAGACAGGGACACCGAACTATACGAGCAGTACTTC. Protein: CATSDFPDRDTELYEQYF.

This clonotype appeared a few times. The chain employs TRBV4-1 and TRBJ2-3, with TRBD1 as a possible D gene (5 bases). Trimming took off 4 bases at V and 6 bases at J, with 11 bases between the two ends. This CDR3 contains 13 residues. Germline lookup yields CDR1 MGHRA and CDR2 YSYEKL. The CDR3 region is CASSPQGRDTQYF. CDR3 DNA sequence: TGCGCCAGCAGCCCCCAGGGCCGGGATACGCAGTATTTT.